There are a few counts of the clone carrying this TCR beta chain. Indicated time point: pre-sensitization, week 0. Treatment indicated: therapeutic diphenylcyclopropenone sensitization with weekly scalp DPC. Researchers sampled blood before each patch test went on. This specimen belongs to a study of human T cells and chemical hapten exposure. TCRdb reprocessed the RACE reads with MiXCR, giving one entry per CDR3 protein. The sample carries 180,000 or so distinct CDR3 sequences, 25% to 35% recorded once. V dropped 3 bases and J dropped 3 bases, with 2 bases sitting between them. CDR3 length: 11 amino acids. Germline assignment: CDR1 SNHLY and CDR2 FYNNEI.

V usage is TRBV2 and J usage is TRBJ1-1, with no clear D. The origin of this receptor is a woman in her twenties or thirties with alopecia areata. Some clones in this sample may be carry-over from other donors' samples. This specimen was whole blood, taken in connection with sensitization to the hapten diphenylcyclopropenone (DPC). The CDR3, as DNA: TGTGCCAGCAGTGAGGACACTGAAGCTTTCTTT. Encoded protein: CASSEDTEAFF.